The 28 T cell receptor beta chains below were found in one sample sequenced in a study of regulatory T cells in long-lasting Graves disease. Time point of the sample: newly diagnosed GD, antithyroid drugs for less than 3 months. PBMC-extracted RNA yielded the TCR library. TCR beta libraries were built with iRepertoire HTBI primers and Arm-PCR of CDR3 regions. TCRdb processed the multiplex PCR reads anew with MiXCR; each CDR3 protein has one entry. The data hold hundreds of thousands of distinct CDR3 sequences, with roughly 16% observed a single time. This same sample was also part of a study on T cells in Graves' hyperthyroidism and ophthalmopathy.

This specimen consisted of peripheral blood mononuclear cells (PBMCs), obtained at new diagnosis, from a patient treated with antithyroid drugs. The source is a woman aged 25 to 39 with Graves disease.

This clonotype was seen repeatedly, ten times or more. The rearrangement uses TRBV5-1 and TRBJ2-1; D is possibly TRBD1 or TRBD2 (6 bases each). V was trimmed by 4 bases and J by 7 bases, leaving 18 bases between them. Per the germline V gene, CDR1 is SGHRS and CDR2 is YFSETQ. CDR3 length: 15 amino acids. CDR3 loop: CASSPDGGSLNEQFF. In DNA form, the CDR3 reads TGCGCCAGCAGCCCGGACGGGGGCTCTTTGAATGAGCAGTTCTTC.

The chain employs TRBV5-1 and TRBJ1-4, with D possibly TRBD1 on 6 matching bases. The V end lost 4 bases, the J end lost 3 bases, and 10 bases lay between the germline ends. Germline CDR1 SGHRS, CDR2 YFSETQ. The CDR3 has 14 amino acids. The CDR3, as DNA: TGCGCCAGCAGCCGAGGGGGTCCTAATGAAAAACTGTTTTTT. Translating gives CASSRGGPNEKLFF.

In its sample, this clonotype was seen many times. The V and J genes are TRBV3-1 and TRBJ2-3; the D is unclear. The CDR3 is made up of 12 amino acids. Between the trimmed V and J ends, which lost 1 base and 9 bases, there was a span of 8 bases. Germline loops: CDR1 LGHDT, CDR2 YNNKEL (reference sequence). The CDR3 nucleotides read TGTGCCAGCAGCCAAGGCCCCCGAACGCAGTATTTT. Protein product: CASSQGPRTQYF.

This clonotype was observed a few times. V usage is TRBV9 and J usage is TRBJ2-3; possible D gene TRBD1, 5 bases. The germline CDR1 and CDR2 sequences are SGDLS and YYNGEE. V lost 4 bases to trimming and J lost 2 bases, with 20 bases between them. The CDR3 runs 17 residues. CDR3 protein: CASSKLRGTPFTDTQYF. The DNA for the CDR3 is TGTGCCAGCAGCAAACTAAGGGGCACTCCTTTCACAGATACGCAGTATTTT.

This clonotype was seen repeatedly, ten times or more. The rearrangement joins TRBV6-5 to TRBJ2-5, with TRBD2 identical over 11 bases. This CDR3 comprises 24 residues. V was pared by 2 bases and J by 1 base, with 27 bases of the junction left unmatched. In germline, CDR1 is MNHEY, CDR2 SVGAGI. Written as DNA, the CDR3 is TGTGCCAGCAGTTACCCGAGGGACAGGTCTCTAGCGGGAGGCGGCAATGTATTCCAAGAGACCCAGTACTTC. Its translation is CASSYPRDRSLAGGGNVFQETQYF.

This clonotype was counted at least ten times. V gene TRBV27 combines with J gene TRBJ1-2, with TRBD1 as a possible D gene (6 bases). This CDR3 spans 16 amino acids. CDR1 MNHEY and CDR2 SMNVEV come from the germline V gene (reference sequence). V gave up 1 base and J gave up 6 bases, with 18 bases separating them. The CDR3 sequence is CASSLLGATRMHGYTF. The CDR3 DNA is TGTGCCAGCAGTTTATTGGGGGCGACTAGGATGCATGGCTACACCTTC.

Note on this clonotype: A junction boundary mismatches the germline segment, possibly from a read error. The gene calls are TRBV7-7 and TRBJ2-4, with D maybe TRBD2 (5 bases). Germline CDR1 reads SSHAT; CDR2 reads FNYEAQ (reference sequence). The CDR3 has 13 residues. DNA for the CDR3: TGTGCTAGCAGCGCCGGGGTCGGGGACATTCAGTACTTC. Translation: CASSAGVGDIQYF. The variable domain in full, with the rest retrieved from reference TRBV7-7 and TRBJ2-4, is GAGVSQSPRYKVTKRGQDVTLRCDPISSHATLYWYQQALGQGPEFLTYFNYEAQPDKSGLPSDRFSAERPEGSISTLTIQRTEQRDSAMYRCASSAGVGDIQYFGAGTRLSVL.

This clonotype was recorded a few times. The chain carries TRBV3-1 and TRBJ2-1; perhaps TRBD1 as D (6 bases). The CDR3 runs 19 residues. Per the germline V gene, CDR1 is LGHDT and CDR2 is YNNKEL (reference sequence). The V end lost 1 base, the J end lost 8 bases, and 27 bases lay between the germline ends. The CDR3 here is CASSQGGVGAKRFFYEQFF. In DNA form, the CDR3 reads TGTGCCAGCAGCCAAGGTGGTGTGGGGGCGAAAAGATTTTTCTATGAGCAGTTCTTC.

This clonotype was detected a few times. The chain has TRBV6-5 and TRBJ1-3; D not certain. CDR1 is MNHEY and CDR2 is SVGAGI in the germline V gene. Trimming pared 0 bases from V and 0 bases from J, leaving 12 bases between. The CDR3 runs 17 residues. CDR3 amino acids: CASSYSFSGRSGNTIYF. CDR3 DNA: TGTGCCAGCAGTTACTCGTTCTCGGGCCGCTCTGGAAACACCATATATTTT.

This clonotype has ten or more counts. The chain couples TRBV2 to TRBJ2-3, with TRBD1 matching 9 bases. The V gene end was trimmed by 4 bases and the J gene end by 4 bases; junction bases not matched to a gene: 12. The germline gives CDR1 SNHLY, CDR2 FYNNEI. The CDR3 contains 17 residues. CDR3 sequence (DNA): TGTGCCAGCAGTGTCCCTAGGACAGGGGTAGATCCAGATACGCAGTATTTT. Residues: CASSVPRTGVDPDTQYF.

This clonotype was seen repeatedly, ten times or more. The rearrangement uses TRBV27 and TRBJ1-4, with D perhaps matching TRBD1 (6 bases). The CDR3 is 14 residues long. Trimming removed 6 bases from V and 0 bases from J, with 8 bases in between. Germline loops: CDR1 MNHEY, CDR2 SMNVEV (reference sequence). In nucleotides, the CDR3 is TGTGCCAGCAGAGGGGGGGCAACTAATGAAAAACTGTTTTTT. This gives the protein CASRGGATNEKLFF.

Comments on this clonotype: Given a much more abundant clone one base away, this may be a read error. This sequence joins TRBV2 and TRBJ2-1; D remains ambiguous. V lost 3 bases to trimming and J lost 8 bases, with 5 bases between them. This CDR3 has 11 amino acids. Germline-derived CDR1 and CDR2 are SNHLY and FYNNEI. For the CDR3, the DNA is TGTGCCAGCAGTGAGGGTGATGAGCAGTTCTTC. This gives the protein CASSEGDEQFF. The full variable domain, rest sourced from reference TRBV2 and TRBJ2-1, is EPEVTQTPSHQVTQMGQEVILRCVPISNHLYFYWYRQILGQKVEFLVSFYNNEISEKSEIFDDQFSVERPDGSNFTLKIRSTKLEDSAMYFCASSEGDEQFFGPGTRLTVL.

V is TRBV9 and J is TRBJ1-5, with D possibly TRBD1 on 5 matching bases. V was pared by 0 bases and J by 9 bases, with 16 bases between. Per the germline V gene, CDR1 is SGDLS and CDR2 is YYNGEE. There are 15 residues in the CDR3. The CDR3 is CASSVEGTGLWPQHF. The CDR3 DNA follows: TGTGCCAGCAGCGTAGAAGGGACGGGATTGTGGCCCCAGCATTTT. Full variable domain (missing parts from reference TRBV9 and TRBJ1-5): DSGVTQTPKHLITATGQRVTLRCSPRSGDLSVYWYQQSLDQGLQFLIQYYNGEERAKGNILERFSAQQFPDLHSELNLSSLELGDSALYFCASSVEGTGLWPQHFGDGTRLSIL.

Concerning this clonotype itself: A much bigger clone sits one base away, suggesting this may be a read error. V gene TRBV2 combines with J gene TRBJ2-7; 7 bases align to TRBD1. The germline CDR1 and CDR2 sequences are SNHLY and FYNNEI. The ends lost 6 bases at V and 2 bases at J; junction bases unmatched: 7. The CDR3 spans 14 residues. The CDR3 DNA reads TGTGCCAGCAGCCGACAGGGACGGGCCTACGAGCAGTACTTC. Residues: CASSRQGRAYEQYF.

This clonotype was observed a handful of times. This sequence joins TRBV19 and TRBJ2-3; 14 nucleotides agree with TRBD2. Per the germline V gene, CDR1 is LNHDA and CDR2 is SQIVND (reference sequence). V was clipped by 6 bases and J by 0 bases; unmatched bases: 11. The CDR3 contains 19 residues. The DNA for the CDR3 is TGTGCCAGTAGAATGACTAGCGGGAGGGGAGGTGGCAGCACAGATACGCAGTATTTT. Encoded protein: CASRMTSGRGGGSTDTQYF.

The chain is built from TRBV18 and TRBJ2-6; D possibly corresponds to TRBD2 (5 bases). The V end lost 2 bases, the J end lost 2 bases, and 7 bases lay between the germline ends. In germline, CDR1 is KGHSH, CDR2 LQKENI. CDR3 length equals 15 residues. CDR3 loop: CASSPTEAGANVLTF. CDR3 coding DNA: TGTGCCAGCTCACCAACGGAGGCTGGGGCCAACGTCCTGACTTTC.

The chain links TRBV6-2 or TRBV6-3 to TRBJ2-3, with D perhaps given as TRBD1 or TRBD2 (5 bases each). V lost 0 bases and J lost 6, with 7 bases in between. The CDR3 runs 13 residues. Germline CDR1 reads MNHEY; CDR2 reads SVGEGT. As DNA, the CDR3 is TGTGCCAGCAGTTACTCGTGGGGGGATACGCAGTATTTT. It encodes CASSYSWGDTQYF.

This clonotype was seen ten or more times. The chain combines TRBV12-3 or TRBV12-4 with TRBJ1-2; 7 bases are shared with TRBD1. CDR3 length: 13 amino acids. Losses at the gene ends were 5 bases for V and 6 bases for J; bases not matched to a gene: 6. CDR3 sequence: CASSTGTANGYTF. The CDR3 nucleotides are TGTGCCAGCAGTACCGGGACAGCGAATGGCTACACCTTC.

This rearrangement joins TRBV30 to TRBJ2-2, with D uncertain. Trimming removed 0 bases from V and 0 bases from J, with 8 bases in between. The germline gives CDR1 GTSNPN, CDR2 SVGIG (reference sequence). The CDR3 is 15 amino acids. CDR3 bases: TGTGCCTGGAGTGTAGTATGGCCGAACACCGGGGAGCTGTTTTTT. It translates to CAWSVVWPNTGELFF. The variable domain in full, completed from reference TRBV30 and TRBJ2-2, reads SQTIHQWPATLVQPVGSPLSLECTVEGTSNPNLYWYRQAAGRGLQLLFYSVGIGQISSEVPQNLSASRPQDRQFILSSKKLLLSDSGFYLCAWSVVWPNTGELFFGEGSRLTVL.

This clonotype appeared a few times. This chain connects TRBV5-6 to TRBJ1-4; the match to TRBD1 covers 7 bases. Looked up from germline, CDR1 is SGHDT and CDR2 is YYEEEE. This CDR3 comprises 13 residues. V lost 2 bases and J lost 8; bases outside the gene matches: 3. The CDR3 here is CASSFGTEEKLFF. CDR3 coding DNA: TGTGCCAGCAGCTTCGGGACAGAAGAAAAACTGTTTTTT.

This clonotype has ten or more counts. The chain employs TRBV28 and TRBJ2-1, with D maybe TRBD2 (6 bases). Trimming took off 3 bases at V and 3 bases at J, with 18 bases between the two ends. The germline V gene encodes CDR1 MDHEN and CDR2 SYDVKM. This CDR3 is built from 17 residues. DNA for the CDR3: TGTGCCAGCAGTTTCCCGGGACTGGCCAGCTACTACAATGAGCAGTTCTTC. This codes for CASSFPGLASYYNEQFF.

This clonotype has ten or more counts. The junction departs from germline at one end; a sequencing error may be responsible. This rearrangement joins TRBV7-9 to TRBJ2-7; D is perhaps TRBD2 (6 bases). The germline CDR1 and CDR2 sequences are SEHNR and FQNEAQ (reference sequence). The CDR3 sequence is 13 residues long. CDR3 DNA sequence: TGTGCCAGCAGCCTAGCGCCGATCTACGAGCAGTACTTC. Its protein product is CASSLAPIYEQYF.

In its sample, this clonotype was seen a few times. The chain carries TRBV20-1 and TRBJ1-1; 8 bases are a match to TRBD1. Germline CDR1 and CDR2: DFQATT and SNEGSKA (reference sequence). This CDR3 contains 15 residues. The trim removed 5 bases at V and 4 bases at J, leaving 12 bases unmatched. The CDR3 nucleotides read TGCAGTGCTTGGGACAGGCGGGGAGTGGGCACTGAAGCTTTCTTT. Residues: CSAWDRRGVGTEAFF.

This clonotype was counted between two and nine times. J is TRBJ2-3 and V is TRBV7-9; D is perhaps TRBD1 (5 bases). CDR1 is SEHNR and CDR2 is FQNEAQ in the germline V gene (reference sequence). The CDR3 length is 14 residues. Trimming cost V 7 bases and J 2 bases, with 13 bases left between them. The CDR3 loop reads CASNPRQNTDTQYF. The CDR3 DNA follows: TGTGCCAGCAACCCGCGACAGAACACAGATACGCAGTATTTT.

The chain employs TRBV2 and TRBJ1-2; TRBD1 matches 9 bases. V was pared by 5 bases and J by 8 bases, with 9 bases of the junction left unmatched. The CDR3 has 14 amino acids. Germline assignment: CDR1 SNHLY and CDR2 FYNNEI. CDR3 coding DNA: TGTGCCAGCAGTTTATCACAGGGGGCAGGGGGCTACACCTTC. It codes for CASSLSQGAGGYTF.

The rearrangement joins TRBV25-1 to TRBJ2-5; D tentatively reads TRBD1 or TRBD2 (5 bases each). Looked up from germline, CDR1 is MGHDK and CDR2 is SYGVNS. The V end lost 0 bases, the J end lost 9 bases, and 17 bases lay between the germline ends. This CDR3 is built from 15 residues. The CDR3 reads CASSEYPGQVGAQYF. The CDR3 nucleotides are TGTGCCAGCAGTGAATACCCCGGACAAGTCGGGGCCCAGTACTTC.

This clonotype was detected ten times or more. The chain recombines TRBV28 with TRBJ1-4; TRBD1 matches 8 bases. CDR1 and CDR2 from the germline V gene are MDHEN and SYDVKM. The CDR3 has 16 amino acids. With 6 bases clipped from V and 0 bases from J, the junction kept 6 bases outside the gene matches. CDR3 nucleotide sequence: TGTGCCAGCAGCCTTACAGGGGGAACAACTAATGAAAAACTGTTTTTT. Its translation: CASSLTGGTTNEKLFF.

This clonotype was found many times. The chain is built from TRBV6-1 and TRBJ2-1; possibly TRBD2 for D (6 bases). V shed 6 bases and J shed 0 bases, with 12 bases lying between them. There are 15 residues in the CDR3. CDR1 and CDR2 from the germline V gene are MNHNS and SASEGT. The DNA for the CDR3 is TGTGCCAGCAGACGACTAGGGAGCTCCTACAATGAGCAGTTCTTC. It is translated as CASRRLGSSYNEQFF.